A single sample is the source of the 20 T cell receptor beta chains below, sequenced in a study of siplizumab effects on memory and regulatory T cells. Profiled with immunoSEQ multiplex PCR; TCRdb holds only in-frame clones, not every one. The sample consists of 70,000 to 95,000 clones, around 90% of them appearing once. The sample was CD4+ T cells sorted from blood. The receptors here all came from a human donor in good health.

The chain combines TRBV6-6 with TRBJ2-1, with 9 bases identical to TRBD2. V was pared by 4 bases and J by 7 bases, with 8 bases of the junction left unmatched. The length of the CDR3 is 15 residues. Looked up from germline, CDR1 is MNHNY and CDR2 is SVGAGI (reference sequence). Here the CDR3 reads CASSSPASGINEQFF. The CDR3 bases are TGTGCCAGCAGTTCTCCCGCTAGCGGGATAAATGAGCAGTTCTTC.

The chain is built from TRBV19 and TRBJ1-4; D is ambiguous. CDR1 and CDR2 from the germline V gene are LNHDA and SQIVND (reference sequence). Trimming left V 5 bases short and J 7 bases short, with 8 bases between. The CDR3 extends over 12 amino acids. In DNA, the CDR3 is TGTGCCAGTAGTCGAGCGGGTGAAAAACTGTTTTTT. Its translation: CASSRAGEKLFF.

The chain uses TRBV12-5 and TRBJ2-3; D tentatively reads TRBD1 or TRBD2 (5 bases each). The CDR3 totals 12 residues. The germline V gene has CDR1 LGHNT and CDR2 FRNRAP. V lost 1 base and J lost 8, with 7 bases in between. DNA for the CDR3: TGTGCTAGTGGTTTGGGGGACGGTACGCAGTATTTT. As protein: CASGLGDGTQYF.

The rearrangement links TRBV5-4 to TRBJ2-3; possibly TRBD1 for D (6 bases). V was cut by 1 base and J by 0 bases, with 12 bases left in between. Germline lookup yields CDR1 SGHNT and CDR2 YYREEE (reference sequence). This CDR3 comprises 16 residues. CDR3: CASSLKSGASTDTQYF. The DNA for the CDR3 is TGTGCCAGCAGCTTGAAGTCAGGGGCTAGCACAGATACGCAGTATTTT.

This clone has a handful of counts. The chain carries TRBV27 and TRBJ2-7; D is uncertain. This CDR3 spans 14 amino acids. Trimming took off 2 bases at V and 3 bases at J, with 11 bases between the two ends. The V gene's germline CDR1 is MNHEY and CDR2 SMNVEV (reference sequence). The CDR3 coding sequence is TGTGCCAGCAGTTTAATAAGGATTTACTACGAGCAGTACTTC. Translated: CASSLIRIYYEQYF.

The CDR3 region has the DNA TGTGCCAGCAGGCTAAGGACCGCCGTGAACACTGAAGCTTTCTTT. Translation gives CASRLRTAVNTEAFF. The chain couples TRBV2 to TRBJ1-1; D is uncertain. The CDR3 is 15 residues long. Trimming stripped 6 bases from V and 0 bases from J, with 14 bases between. The germline V gene has CDR1 SNHLY and CDR2 FYNNEI. Using reference TRBV2 and TRBJ1-1 for the parts outside the CDR3, the full variable domain is EPEVTQTPSHQVTQMGQEVILRCVPISNHLYFYWYRQILGQKVEFLVSFYNNEISEKSEIFDDQFSVERPDGSNFTLKIRSTKLEDSAMYFCASRLRTAVNTEAFFGQGTRLTVV.

The V call is TRBV5-6, the J call TRBJ1-2; no firm D call. The V and J ends lost 4 bases and 2 bases respectively, with 21 bases between them. CDR3 length: 17 residues. CDR1 and CDR2 (germline): SGHDT, YYEEEE. The CDR3 nucleotides read TGTGCCAGCAGCGTGCGGGAAGGCGCCACGTCGAACTATGGCTACACCTTC. The encoded protein is CASSVREGATSNYGYTF.

V gene TRBV10-3 combines with J gene TRBJ2-7; 7 positions agree with TRBD1. The trim removed 9 bases at V and 3 bases at J, leaving 2 bases unmatched. This CDR3 has 11 amino acids. Germline values: CDR1 ENHRY, CDR2 SYGVKD. CDR3 residues: CAMGTVYEQYF. DNA for the CDR3: TGTGCCATGGGGACAGTCTACGAGCAGTACTTC.

V usage is TRBV10-3 and J usage is TRBJ2-5, with TRBD1 matching over 8 bases. This CDR3 contains 14 residues. Germline V gives CDR1 ENHRY, CDR2 SYGVKD. Trimming at V came to 4 bases and at J to 5 bases, leaving 6 bases not matched to a gene. This chain's CDR3 is CAISGDRGGETQYF. CDR3 DNA sequence: TGTGCCATCAGTGGCGACAGGGGTGGGGAGACCCAGTACTTC.

The chain recombines TRBV10-2 with TRBJ2-7; possible D gene TRBD1, 6 bases. Trimming shortened V by 1 base and J by 0 bases, and 7 bases separated the two germline ends. The CDR3 is made up of 14 amino acids. Germline V gene sequence: CDR1 WSHSY, CDR2 SAAADI. CDR3 DNA: TGCGCCAGCAGTGAGTACAGGGACTCCTACGAGCAGTACTTC. It encodes CASSEYRDSYEQYF.

The chain uses TRBV11-3 and TRBJ2-1; the D gene could be TRBD1 or TRBD2 (5 bases each). Germline V lookup: CDR1 SGHNT, CDR2 YENEEA. The CDR3 consists of 15 residues. V was trimmed by 2 bases and J by 5 bases, leaving 13 bases between them. CDR3 DNA: TGTGCCAGCAGCTTAACGGGGTTAGGGGACAATGAGCAGTTCTTC. As protein: CASSLTGLGDNEQFF.

V is TRBV6-5 and J is TRBJ2-1; TRBD1 matches 9 bases. In germline, CDR1 is MNHEY, CDR2 SVGAGI. The CDR3 spans 15 residues. V lost 6 bases to trimming and J lost 4 bases; unmatched junction nucleotides: 7. The CDR3 nucleotides read TGTGCCAGCAGGGGCACCGGGACAGGGTACAATGAGCAGTTCTTC. Amino acid sequence: CASRGTGTGYNEQFF.

The rearrangement joins TRBV7-9 to TRBJ2-2; D is uncertain. CDR3 length equals 14 residues. Trimming took off 4 bases at V and 5 bases at J, with 11 bases between the two ends. Germline CDR1 reads SEHNR; CDR2 reads FQNEAQ (reference sequence). CDR3 in amino acids: CASSSPGRTGELFF. Written as DNA, the CDR3 is TGTGCCAGCAGCTCCCCCGGACGTACCGGGGAGCTGTTTTTT. Combining the CDR3 with reference TRBV7-9 and TRBJ2-2 gives the whole variable domain DTGVSQNPRHKITKRGQNVTFRCDPISEHNRLYWYRQTLGQGPEFLTYFQNEAQLEKSRLLSDRFSAERPKGSFSTLEIQRTEQGDSAMYLCASSSPGRTGELFFGEGSRLTVL.

V and J are TRBV12-5 and TRBJ2-7; maybe TRBD2 (6 bases). CDR1 is LGHNT, CDR2 FRNRAP, per germline. The ends were cut back, 6 bases at V and 2 bases at J, with 11 bases in the middle. The CDR3 runs to 13 residues. The chain's CDR3 is CASGAGPPYEQYF. Here the CDR3 DNA reads TGTGCTAGTGGGGCGGGACCCCCCTACGAGCAGTACTTC.

This chain connects TRBV19 to TRBJ1-2, with a possible D match to TRBD1 (6 bases). Germline lookup yields CDR1 LNHDA and CDR2 SQIVND (reference sequence). This CDR3 spans 15 amino acids. Trimming removed 10 bases from V and 2 bases from J, with 20 bases in between. The CDR3 region is CAIKPPGTQNYGYTF. In DNA form, the CDR3 reads TGTGCCATTAAACCCCCGGGGACACAGAACTATGGCTACACCTTC.

CDR3 DNA sequence: TGTGCCTGGAGTACGAGGGTTCTAGGTGAAAAACTGTTTTTT. The encoded protein is CAWSTRVLGEKLFF. This chain links TRBV30 with TRBJ1-4; D is uncertain. With 2 bases removed from V and 7 bases from J, the gap between germline ends came to 14 bases. Germline assignment: CDR1 GTSNPN and CDR2 SVGIG (reference sequence). CDR3 size: 14 residues.

The chain links TRBV18 to TRBJ2-7; D remains ambiguous. Germline CDR1 KGHSH, CDR2 LQKENI. The CDR3 is 12 amino acids. V lost 6 bases and J lost 4, with 10 bases in between. The CDR3, as DNA: TGTGCCAGCTCGTGGGAATCATACGAGCAGTACTTC. It encodes CASSWESYEQYF. The variable domain in full, with the rest retrieved from reference TRBV18 and TRBJ2-7, is NAGVMQNPRHLVRRRGQEARLRCSPMKGHSHVYWYRQLPEEGLKFMVYLQKENIIDESGMPKERFSAEFPKEGPSILRIQQVVRGDSAAYFCASSWESYEQYFGPGTRLTVT.

The CDR3 here is CASSQEVRGDTQYF. CDR3 bases: TGTGCCAGCAGCCAGGAAGTTCGGGGTGATACGCAGTATTTT. The V gene is TRBV4-2, the J gene TRBJ2-3; a weak D match, TRBD2 (5 bases). The ends were cut back, 3 bases at V and 6 bases at J, with 13 bases in the middle. The germline V gene encodes CDR1 LGHNA and CDR2 YNFKEQ. The CDR3 has 14 residues.

The table lists this clone with a few counts. This same CDR3 is encoded by further DNA sequences in the sample. The chain joins TRBV7-3 to TRBJ2-3; 7 bases fit TRBD2. This CDR3 has 15 amino acids. CDR1 is SGHTA, CDR2 FQGTGA, per germline. After removal of 5 bases from V and 2 bases from J, the junction contained 7 bases not matched to a gene. For the CDR3, the DNA is TGTGCCAGCAGCCCCTCTAGCGGACCCACAGATACGCAGTATTTT. Translated, it gives CASSPSSGPTDTQYF. Full variable domain (missing parts from reference TRBV7-3 and TRBJ2-3): GAGVSQTPSNKVTEKGKYVELRCDPISGHTALYWYRQSLGQGPEFLIYFQGTGAADDSGLPNDRFFAVRPEGSVSTLKIQRTERGDSAVYLCASSPSSGPTDTQYFGPGTRLTVL.

The chain joins TRBV7-8 to TRBJ1-2; no firm D call. Germline values: CDR1 SGHVS, CDR2 FQNEAQ. With 5 bases removed from V and 5 bases from J, the gap between germline ends came to 18 bases. This CDR3 region has 15 residues. The CDR3 coding sequence is TGTGCCAGCAGCGAAAAGACGAGGGTGGGGTATGGCTACACCTTC. Residues: CASSEKTRVGYGYTF.